This T cell receptor (beta chain) was found in a study of cytomegalovirus exposure and HLA in healthy donors. Study-level points and caveats: The authors considered a cluster of highly shared sequence variants likely to be a sequencing artifact.

The PCR made use of 60 Vbeta and 13 Jbeta primers. As originally analysed: Counted up in a later analysis, unique TCR beta chains came to 65 million to 100 million, with around 10 million shared. The repertoire was sequenced with immunoSEQ multiplex PCR; TCRdb's copy has only in-frame clones and lacks some. The D gene and trimming were derived from the DNA, and the V and J assignments and clone size from that table. The top ten hold 1.5% to 2.5% of the sample, which has some 130,000 clones, 79% seen once. As for this clone: Its target is not known.

Trimming took off 4 bases at V and 0 bases at J, with 10 bases between the two ends. The CDR3 totals 14 residues. Germline lookup yields CDR1 SGHNT and CDR2 YYREEE (reference sequence). The receptor was derived from a man aged 18 to 30 in good health and CMV-seronegative. Sequencing used PBMCs. This chain uses TRBV5-4 with TRBJ1-1; D ambiguous. The CDR3 nucleotides are TGTGCCAGCAGCCAAACGGGAATGAACACTGAAGCTTTCTTT. Protein: CASSQTGMNTEAFF.